A selection of T cell receptor beta chains follows, all from one sample in a study of vaccination and CD4 T cells after COVID-19. Antigens of these TCRs are unknown. TCRdb analysed the PCR reads with MiXCR anew, one entry per CDR3 protein. Of 15,000 to 20,000 distinct CDR3 sequences listed, around 48% are singletons. Material: CD4+ T cells from blood, cultured in vitro. These receptors all come from a human donor who had recovered from COVID-19. CDR3s include the opening cysteine and the closing phenylalanine or tryptophan. Fields, in order: J gene, D gene, V gene, CDR3 length, clone size, CDR3 protein, CDR3 DNA. D genes are given only for firm matches. Clone size appears in some rows only: once, few, many, or a class for an expanded clone.

TRBJ1-1	NA	TRBV4-1	14	NA	CASHKPGGKAEAFF	TGCGCCAGCCACAAGCCGGGAGGTAAGGCTGAAGCTTTCTTT
TRBJ1-1	NA	TRBV19	15	few	CASRTNYGGNTEAFF	TGTGCCAGTAGGACTAATTACGGAGGGAACACTGAAGCTTTCTTT
TRBJ2-5	NA	TRBV5-5	14	once	CASSLMPGQETQYF	TGTGCCAGCAGCCTAATGCCAGGGCAAGAGACCCAGTACTTC
TRBJ2-2	NA	TRBV20-1	11	NA	CSAPRGGELFF	TGCAGTGCTCCCCGGGGGGGGGAGCTGTTTTTT
TRBJ2-1	NA	TRBV28	17	NA	CASSLSSLAGGYNEQFF	TGTGCCAGCAGTTTATCCTCGTTGGCAGGGGGGTACAATGAGCAGTTCTTC
TRBJ2-7	TRBD1	TRBV10-1	15	NA	CAIYTGTEVNYEQYF	TGCGCCATCTATACCGGGACAGAGGTTAACTACGAGCAGTACTTC
TRBJ1-2	NA	TRBV5-1	14	NA	CASSLEPANYGYTF	TGCGCCAGCAGCCTTGAGCCAGCTAACTATGGCTACACCTTC
TRBJ2-7	NA	TRBV10-2	13	NA	CASTAAETYEQYF	TGCGCCAGCACCGCGGCCGAGACCTACGAGCAGTACTTC
TRBJ1-5	NA	TRBV19	15	NA	CASRPERNSNQPQHF	TGTGCCAGTAGACCGGAGCGGAATAGCAATCAGCCCCAGCATTTT
TRBJ1-1	NA	TRBV6-5	12	NA	CASSYPADEAFF	TGTGCCAGCAGTTACCCGGCAGACGAAGCTTTCTTT
TRBJ2-2	TRBD1	TRBV7-2	15	few	CASSGRTGGTGELFF	TGTGCCAGCAGCGGGCGGACAGGGGGCACCGGGGAGCTGTTTTTT
TRBJ2-7	TRBD2	TRBV28	16	few	CASSFLSLAGRDEQYF	TGTGCCAGCAGTTTTCTCTCTCTAGCGGGCCGCGACGAGCAGTACTTC
TRBJ1-1	NA	TRBV12-3/TRBV12-4	13	NA	CASSFGRNTEAFF	TGTGCCAGCAGTTTCGGCAGGAACACTGAAGCTTTCTTT
TRBJ2-2	NA	TRBV7-3	14	few	CASSPDRDTGELFF	TGTGCCAGCAGCCCCGACCGAGACACCGGGGAGCTGTTTTTT
TRBJ1-5	NA	TRBV12-3/TRBV12-4	15	NA	CASSQVGGGNQPQHF	TGTGCCAGCAGCCAGGTGGGTGGGGGAAATCAGCCCCAGCATTTT
TRBJ2-7	NA	TRBV19	11	NA	CASSEGGEQYF	TGTGCCAGTAGTGAGGGAGGCGAGCAGTACTTC
TRBJ1-1	NA	TRBV30	14	NA	CAWSAGRRGVGAFF	TGTGCCTGGAGCGCTGGACGACGAGGCGTCGGAGCTTTCTTT
TRBJ1-1	NA	TRBV7-9	15	NA	CASSKIPGLNTEAFF	TGTGCCAGCAGCAAAATACCAGGTTTGAACACTGAAGCTTTCTTT
TRBJ1-4	NA	TRBV21-1	18	NA	CASSRESRAGGVNEKLFF	TGTGCCAGCAGCAGAGAAAGCAGGGCGGGGGGCGTCAATGAAAAACTGTTTTTT
TRBJ2-5	NA	TRBV30	15	once	CAWSPPGAKGETQYF	TGTGCCTGGAGTCCCCCCGGGGCCAAGGGGGAGACCCAGTACTTC
TRBJ1-1	TRBD1	TRBV2	14	NA	CASKRDRGNTEAFF	TGTGCCAGCAAAAGGGACAGGGGGAACACTGAAGCTTTCTTT
TRBJ1-1	TRBD1	TRBV12-3/TRBV12-4	12	NA	CASSSRGGVAFF	TGTGCCAGCAGTTCAAGAGGGGGCGTAGCTTTCTTT
TRBJ1-1	NA	TRBV23-1	13	few	CASRPGGDTEAFF	TGCGCCAGCAGGCCCGGAGGGGACACTGAAGCTTTCTTT
TRBJ2-2	NA	TRBV11-2	14	NA	CASSLEGLVGELFF	TGTGCCAGCAGCTTAGAAGGCCTGGTCGGGGAGCTGTTTTTT
TRBJ1-1	NA	TRBV29-1	11	NA	CSVRRATEAFF	TGCAGCGTTCGCAGGGCTACTGAAGCTTTCTTT
TRBJ2-5	TRBD1	TRBV20-1	17	NA	CSARSSGTGGRGETQYF	TGCAGTGCTAGAAGTTCCGGGACAGGGGGCCGTGGAGAGACCCAGTACTTC
TRBJ1-1	NA	TRBV7-9	14	few	CASSLVSGNTEAFF	TGTGCCAGCAGCTTGGTTTCGGGAAACACTGAAGCTTTCTTT
TRBJ2-7	TRBD1	TRBV20-1	13	NA	CSARRRTGREQYF	TGCAGTGCTAGACGCAGGACAGGGCGGGAGCAGTACTTC
TRBJ1-2	NA	TRBV7-2	15	NA	CASSLGGRANYGYTF	TGTGCCAGCAGCTTAGGGGGCAGGGCCAACTATGGCTACACCTTC
TRBJ2-3	TRBD1	TRBV2	11	NA	CASRTGGTQYF	TGTGCCAGCCGAACAGGGGGGACGCAGTATTTT
TRBJ1-1	NA	TRBV6-2/TRBV6-3	13	NA	CASSAQGFTEAFF	TGTGCCAGCAGTGCACAGGGCTTCACTGAAGCTTTCTTT
TRBJ2-2	TRBD1	TRBV24-1	16	NA	CATSDYSGTGTGELFF	TGTGCCACCAGTGATTACTCCGGGACAGGGACCGGGGAGCTGTTTTTT
TRBJ2-7	NA	TRBV11-2	15	NA	CASSLVPGDTYEQYF	TGTGCCAGCAGCTTAGTCCCGGGGGATACCTACGAGCAGTACTTC
TRBJ1-1	NA	TRBV11-2	11	once	CASSIRGEAFF	TGTGCCAGCAGCATTCGGGGCGAAGCTTTCTTT
TRBJ2-3	TRBD1	TRBV7-6	12	few	CASSTTGVTQYF	TGTGCCAGCAGCACGACAGGGGTTACGCAGTATTTT
TRBJ2-2	TRBD1	TRBV6-2/TRBV6-3	16	few	CASTLSGTVNTGELFF	TGTGCCAGCACCCTCTCCGGGACAGTGAACACCGGGGAGCTGTTTTTT
TRBJ1-1	NA	TRBV11-2	16	NA	CASSRMAVMGSTEAFF	TGTGCCAGCAGCCGGATGGCGGTAATGGGGAGCACTGAAGCTTTCTTT
TRBJ1-1	NA	TRBV28	14	few	CASSSGTANTEAFF	TGTGCCAGCAGTTCAGGCACGGCGAACACTGAAGCTTTCTTT
TRBJ1-2	NA	TRBV5-1	14	NA	CASSWDGTVYGYTF	TGCGCCAGCAGCTGGGACGGGACGGTCTATGGCTACACCTTC
TRBJ2-7	TRBD1	TRBV27	14	NA	CASSSDRGRSEQYF	TGTGCCAGCAGTTCGGACAGGGGGCGAAGCGAGCAGTACTTC
TRBJ2-5	TRBD2	TRBV7-3	15	once	CASSPTSGGTETQYF	TGTGCCAGCAGCCCTACTAGCGGGGGTACGGAGACCCAGTACTTC
TRBJ1-5	NA	TRBV6-1	16	NA	CASSEALRQEFQPQHF	TGTGCCAGCAGTGAAGCTCTTAGACAGGAGTTTCAGCCCCAGCATTTT
TRBJ1-5	NA	TRBV6-2/TRBV6-3	16	NA	CASSPGGGRGNQPQHF	TGTGCCAGCAGTCCCGGCGGGGGTCGAGGCAATCAGCCCCAGCATTTT
TRBJ1-3	NA	TRBV7-8	13	NA	CASSLYSGNTIYF	TGTGCCAGCAGCTTATACTCTGGAAACACCATATATTTT
TRBJ2-7	NA	TRBV6-1	14	NA	CATTPRRGPYEQYF	TGTGCCACCACCCCGCGCCGGGGCCCCTACGAGCAGTACTTC
TRBJ2-7	NA	TRBV11-1	14	NA	CATSDSGTSFEQYF	TGTGCCACCAGTGATTCAGGGACATCCTTCGAGCAGTACTTC
TRBJ2-1	NA	TRBV7-2	16	NA	CASNPTSGGPNTEQFF	TGTGCCAGCAACCCCACGTCAGGAGGACCCAATACTGAGCAGTTCTTC
TRBJ1-1	TRBD1	TRBV20-1	15	NA	CSALPVTGRGTEAFF	TGCAGTGCCTTACCAGTGACAGGGCGGGGCACTGAAGCTTTCTTT
TRBJ2-5	NA	TRBV6-2/TRBV6-3	14	NA	CASSTDRHKETQYF	TGTGCCAGCAGTACGGACCGGCATAAGGAGACCCAGTACTTC
TRBJ1-1	NA	TRBV6-1	13	NA	CASGRIRVTEAFF	TGTGCCAGCGGTCGGATTAGGGTTACTGAAGCTTTCTTT